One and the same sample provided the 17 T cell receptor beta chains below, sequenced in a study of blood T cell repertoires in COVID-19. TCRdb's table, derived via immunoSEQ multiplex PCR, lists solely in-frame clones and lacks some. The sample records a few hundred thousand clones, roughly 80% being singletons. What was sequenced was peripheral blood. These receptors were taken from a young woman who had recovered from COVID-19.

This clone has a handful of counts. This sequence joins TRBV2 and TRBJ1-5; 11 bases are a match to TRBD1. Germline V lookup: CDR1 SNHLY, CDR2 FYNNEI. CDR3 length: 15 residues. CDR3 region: CATQGTGGGNQPQHF. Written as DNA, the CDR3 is TGTGCGACCCAGGGGACAGGGGGAGGCAATCAGCCCCAGCATTTT.

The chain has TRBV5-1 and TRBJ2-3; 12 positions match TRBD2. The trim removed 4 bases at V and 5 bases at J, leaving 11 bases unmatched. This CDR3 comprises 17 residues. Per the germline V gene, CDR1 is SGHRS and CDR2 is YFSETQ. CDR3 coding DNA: TGCGCCAGCAGCCACACTAGACTAGCGGGAGTGGGAGATACGCAGTATTTT. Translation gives CASSHTRLAGVGDTQYF.

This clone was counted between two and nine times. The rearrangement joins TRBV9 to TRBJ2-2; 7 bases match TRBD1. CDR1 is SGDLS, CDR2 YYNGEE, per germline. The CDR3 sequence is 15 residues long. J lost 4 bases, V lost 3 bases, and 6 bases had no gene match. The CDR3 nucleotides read TGTGCCAGCAGCGCCCAGGGGGATACCACCGGGGAGCTGTTTTTT. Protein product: CASSAQGDTTGELFF.

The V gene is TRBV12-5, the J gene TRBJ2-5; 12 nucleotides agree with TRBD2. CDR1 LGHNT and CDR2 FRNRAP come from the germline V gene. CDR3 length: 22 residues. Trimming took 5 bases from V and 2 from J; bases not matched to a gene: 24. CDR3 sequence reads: CASGPSFTKTSGRRSPQETQYF. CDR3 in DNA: TGTGCTAGTGGTCCTTCATTTACCAAGACTAGCGGGAGAAGAAGTCCACAAGAGACCCAGTACTTC.

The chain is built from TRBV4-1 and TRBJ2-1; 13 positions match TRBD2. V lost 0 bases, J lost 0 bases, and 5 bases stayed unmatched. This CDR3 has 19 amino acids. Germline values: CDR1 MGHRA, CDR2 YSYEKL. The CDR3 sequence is CASSQDTGTSGISYNEQFF. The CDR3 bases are TGCGCCAGCAGCCAAGATACCGGGACTAGCGGGATCTCCTACAATGAGCAGTTCTTC.

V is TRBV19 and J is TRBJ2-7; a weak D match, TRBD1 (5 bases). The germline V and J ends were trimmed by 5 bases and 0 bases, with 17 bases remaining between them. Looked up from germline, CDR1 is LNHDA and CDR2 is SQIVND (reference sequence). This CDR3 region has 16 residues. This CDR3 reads CASSPLVGALSYEQYF. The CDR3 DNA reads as TGTGCCAGTAGTCCCCTGGTAGGGGCCCTCTCCTACGAGCAGTACTTC.

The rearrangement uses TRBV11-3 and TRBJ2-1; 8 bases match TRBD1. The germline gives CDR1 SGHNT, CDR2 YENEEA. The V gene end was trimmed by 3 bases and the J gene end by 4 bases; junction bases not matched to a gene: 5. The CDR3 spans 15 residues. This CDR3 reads CASSFGGQAYNEQFF. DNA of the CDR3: TGTGCCAGCAGCTTTGGGGGACAGGCGTACAATGAGCAGTTCTTC. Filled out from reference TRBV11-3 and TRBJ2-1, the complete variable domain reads EAGVVQSPRYKIIEKKQPVAFWCNPISGHNTLYWYLQNLGQGPELLIRYENEEAVDDSQLPKDRFSAERLKGVDSTLKIQPAELGDSAVYLCASSFGGQAYNEQFFGPGTRLTVL.

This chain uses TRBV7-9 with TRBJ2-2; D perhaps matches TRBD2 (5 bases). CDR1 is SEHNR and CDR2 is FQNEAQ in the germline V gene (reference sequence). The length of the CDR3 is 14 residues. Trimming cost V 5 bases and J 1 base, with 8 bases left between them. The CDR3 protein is CASSPSGNTGELFF. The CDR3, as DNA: TGTGCCAGCAGCCCAAGCGGGAACACCGGGGAGCTGTTTTTT.

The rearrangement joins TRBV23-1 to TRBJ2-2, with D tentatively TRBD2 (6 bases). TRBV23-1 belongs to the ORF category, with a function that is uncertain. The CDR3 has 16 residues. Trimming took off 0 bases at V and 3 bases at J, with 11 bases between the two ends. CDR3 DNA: TGCGCCAGCAGTCAATCCCAGCGGGCAGACACCGGGGAGCTGTTTTTT. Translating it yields CASSQSQRADTGELFF.

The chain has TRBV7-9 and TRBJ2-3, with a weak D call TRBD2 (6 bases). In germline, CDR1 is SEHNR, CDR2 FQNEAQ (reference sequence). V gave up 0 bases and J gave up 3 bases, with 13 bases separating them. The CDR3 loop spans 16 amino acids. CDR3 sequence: CASSLAPAGITDTQYF. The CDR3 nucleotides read TGTGCCAGCAGCTTAGCGCCGGCGGGAATAACAGATACGCAGTATTTT.

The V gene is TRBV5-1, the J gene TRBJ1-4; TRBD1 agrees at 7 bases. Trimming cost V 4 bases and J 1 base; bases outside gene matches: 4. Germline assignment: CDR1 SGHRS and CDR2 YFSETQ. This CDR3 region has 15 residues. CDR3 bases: TGCGCCAGCAGCGGTTGGACAGGAACTAATGAAAAACTGTTTTTT. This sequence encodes CASSGWTGTNEKLFF.

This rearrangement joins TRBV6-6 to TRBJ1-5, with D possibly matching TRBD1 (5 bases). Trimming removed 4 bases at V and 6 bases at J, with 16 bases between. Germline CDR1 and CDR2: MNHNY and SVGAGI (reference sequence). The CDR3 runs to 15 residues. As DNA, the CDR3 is TGTGCCAGCAGTTGGACAACCGCGGGGGGTCAGCCCCAGCATTTT. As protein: CASSWTTAGGQPQHF.

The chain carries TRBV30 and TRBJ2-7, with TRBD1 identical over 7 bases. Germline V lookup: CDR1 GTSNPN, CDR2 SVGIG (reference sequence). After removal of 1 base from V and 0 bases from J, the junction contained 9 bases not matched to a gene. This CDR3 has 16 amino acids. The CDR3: CAWSAHPDRSSYEQYF. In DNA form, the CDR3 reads TGTGCCTGGAGTGCCCATCCGGACAGGAGCTCCTACGAGCAGTACTTC.

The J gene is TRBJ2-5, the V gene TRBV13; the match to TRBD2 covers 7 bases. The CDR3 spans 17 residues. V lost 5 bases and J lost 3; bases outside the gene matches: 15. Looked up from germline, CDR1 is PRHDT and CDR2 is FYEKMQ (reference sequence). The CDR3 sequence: CASSGAKPGTMKETQYF. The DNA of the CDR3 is TGTGCCAGCAGCGGAGCAAAGCCCGGGACTATGAAAGAGACCCAGTACTTC.

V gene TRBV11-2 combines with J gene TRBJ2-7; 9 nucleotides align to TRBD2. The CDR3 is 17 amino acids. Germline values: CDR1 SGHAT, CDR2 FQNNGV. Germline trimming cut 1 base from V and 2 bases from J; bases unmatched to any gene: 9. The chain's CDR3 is CASSLVPSSGAPYEQYF. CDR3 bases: TGTGCCAGCAGCTTAGTTCCCTCTAGCGGGGCCCCCTACGAGCAGTACTTC. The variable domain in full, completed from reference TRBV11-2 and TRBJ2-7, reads EAGVAQSPRYKIIEKRQSVAFWCNPISGHATLYWYQQILGQGPKLLIQFQNNGVVDDSQLPKDRFSAERLKGVDSTLKIQPAKLEDSAVYLCASSLVPSSGAPYEQYFGPGTRLTVT.

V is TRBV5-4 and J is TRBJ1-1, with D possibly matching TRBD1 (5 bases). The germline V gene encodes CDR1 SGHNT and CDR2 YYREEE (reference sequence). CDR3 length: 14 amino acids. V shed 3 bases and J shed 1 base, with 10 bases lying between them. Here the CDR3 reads CASSWRTGNTEAFF. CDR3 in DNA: TGTGCCAGCAGCTGGAGAACAGGGAACACTGAAGCTTTCTTT.

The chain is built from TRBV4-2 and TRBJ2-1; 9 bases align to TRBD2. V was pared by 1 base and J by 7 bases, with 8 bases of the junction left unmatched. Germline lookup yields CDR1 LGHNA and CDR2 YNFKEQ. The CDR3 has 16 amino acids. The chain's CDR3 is CASSQAQAGGQNEQFF. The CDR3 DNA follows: TGTGCCAGCAGCCAAGCCCAAGCGGGAGGTCAAAATGAGCAGTTCTTC.